The entry below describes one T cell receptor beta chain. Its target is unknown. V shed 4 bases and J shed 4 bases, with 22 bases lying between them. This CDR3 is 17 amino acids long. CDR1 and CDR2 (germline): LGHNA, YSLEER. In the PCR, 60 Vbeta and 13 Jbeta primers were used. TCRdb's copy holds only in-frame clones and misses some; the assay was immunoSEQ multiplex PCR. Altogether some 130,000 clones are present, approximately 80% being singletons, with the ten largest covering over 3%. This entry is derived from a study of cytomegalovirus exposure and HLA in healthy donors. Study outcomes and limitations: The study listed approximately 160 cytomegalovirus-associated TCR beta chains. A missense DCLRE1C variant was associated with V- and J-gene trimming of TCR beta chains in a later analysis, and an independent cohort replicated the association. Exclusion applied to some V segments, including TRBV6-2 and TRBV6-3, as they were indistinguishable. The study had only CMV serostatus as immune exposure information.

The chain employs TRBV4-3 and TRBJ2-5; a possible D gene is TRBD1 (5 bases). Sequenced sample: PBMCs. This TCR was sampled from a middle-aged man in good health and CMV-seronegative. CDR3 sequence: CASSRGRAGIVGETQYF. The CDR3 nucleotides are TGCGCCAGCAGCCGAGGACGTGCAGGGATAGTCGGAGAGACCCAGTACTTC.